This T cell receptor beta chain was observed in a study of tumor and adjacent non-tumor tissue in lung cancer (dated by TCRdb to 2016 to 2018). At the level of the whole study: Patients with adenocarcinoma (approximately 11), squamous cell carcinoma (2) and small cell lung cancer (1) were included in the cohort. The approximately 15 enrolled patients, of whom roughly 10 were men and 5 were women, were aged about 31 to 80 years and were diagnosed with TNM stage I to III disease. In total, sequencing yielded 100 million to 150 million productive TCRbeta reads, which works out to an average of approximately 4 million reads per sample. The study compared bulk TCRbeta repertoires between lung tumor tissue and matched distant non-tumor lung tissue from 15 or so lung cancer patients. TCRbeta CDR3 sequencing was performed on 25 to 30 paired specimens, with one tumor sample and one normal lung sample collected per patient.

Summary of the overall study and its limitations: Neither the sequencing platform nor unique molecular identifiers are named or mentioned anywhere in the methods. Peripheral blood was not sequenced, so blood TCRbeta repertoires in these lung cancer patients were not examined. Only approximately 14 patients were included in the cohort, and the need for larger samples and more detailed clinical data was noted by the authors. The top 100 clones accounted for a significantly larger cumulative portion of the repertoire in normal lung than in tumor tissue. Significantly higher TCR diversity was found in younger patients, and higher tumor TCR diversity was associated with shorter overall and disease-free survival. TCR diversity (inverse Simpson) was significantly higher in tumor than in normal lung tissue (roughly 430 vs 170, P = 0.0075, Mann-Whitney U test).

Libraries were made using multiplex PCR. The sequencer listed for this sample is Illumina HiSeq 2500. TCRbeta libraries were built by three rounds of nested PCR using primers (Table S4), following protocols modified from ARM-PCR. Before sequencing, PCR products of 200-500 bp were cut from the gel and purified using the QIAquick gel extraction kit. Regarding the original processing steps: Reads were cleaned with Trimmomatic, merged with FLASH into complete CDR3 sequences, and assigned to V(D)J germline segments with MiTCR. Clonal diversity was computed as the inverse Simpson's index with VDJtools. Productive reads were defined as in-frame sequences without a premature stop codon. TCRdb trimmed public reads at Q25 via fastp, called clones via MiXCR and kept in-frame beta chains. Records with the same CDR3 protein are collapsed into one entry carrying the most frequent genes and DNA. TCRdb's processing, not the authors' own work, is the source of the V and J calls. The sample contains 100,000 to 150,000 distinct CDR3 sequences, 55% to 75% of them found a single time. Roughly 12% of the sample comes from the top ten.

The CDR1 and CDR2 encoded by the germline V gene (reference sequence) are DFQATT and SNEGSKA. Counted from cysteine to phenylalanine, this CDR3 has 14 amino acids. CDR3 DNA is the only sequence kept; it has 42 bases, read in frame from the first base. Bulk unsorted tissue served as the source for RNA extraction, and RNA quality was assessed using a NanoDrop ND-1000 and an Agilent 2100. The donors were newly diagnosed lung cancer patients admitted for thoracic surgery in China from August to November 2014 who had not received prior chemotherapy. Patients with previous radiotherapy or chemotherapy, or with another concurrent cancer, were excluded from the study. Surgical tissue pieces of about 1-2.2 cm3 were preserved in RNAlater solution and stored at -80 °C until use. This clonotype was observed a few times. Its antigen has not been determined. A much larger clone differs from this one at a single base, so this may be a read error.

The clonotype comes from a man aged 25 to 40 with non-small cell lung cancer. The chain is assembled from TRBV20-1 and TRBJ2-3; 9 bases in the middle match TRBD1. Input material: lung tumor tissue. The nucleotide sequence reads TGCAGTGCTTCGGGGACAGGGAACACAGATACGCGGTATTTT. This yields the protein CSASGTGNTDTRYF.